What follows are 30 T cell receptor beta chains derived from one specimen sequenced in a study of cytomegalovirus exposure and HLA in healthy donors. Both 60 Vbeta primers and 13 Jbeta primers went into the PCR. TCRdb's table, derived via immunoSEQ multiplex PCR, lists solely in-frame clones and lacks some. Counted here are about 100,000 clones, more than 75% occurring once; the ten biggest clones make up around 0.76%. The specimen sequenced was PBMCs. These receptors all stem from a woman in her sixties in good health and CMV-seronegative.

The CDR3 DNA follows: TGTGCCAGCAGTTACATAACACCGAATGAAAAACTGTTTTTT. Encoded protein: CASSYITPNEKLFF. V usage is TRBV6-6 and J usage is TRBJ1-4; D remains unclear. Per germline, CDR1 MNHNY and CDR2 SVGAGI (reference sequence). V lost 2 bases and J 5 bases, leaving 9 bases between the germline ends. This CDR3 is built from 14 residues.

The V gene is TRBV19, the J gene TRBJ1-1; D is undetermined. Germline CDR1 reads LNHDA; CDR2 reads SQIVND (reference sequence). V was trimmed by 1 base and J by 0 bases, leaving 9 bases between them. CDR3 length: 15 amino acids. The CDR3 coding sequence is TGTGCCAGTAGTATAGTTCCGGCGGTGAACACTGAAGCTTTCTTT. Translating it yields CASSIVPAVNTEAFF.

The V gene is TRBV5-5, the J gene TRBJ2-5; D gene ambiguous. The CDR3 covers 15 residues. Germline V CDR1 and CDR2: SGHKS, YYEKEE (reference sequence). Trimming removed 0 bases from V and 0 bases from J, with 9 bases in between. The CDR3 loop is CASSLEWSHQETQYF. As DNA, the CDR3 is TGTGCCAGCAGCTTGGAATGGAGCCACCAAGAGACCCAGTACTTC.

The CDR3 region has the DNA TGTGCCAGCAGTTTCGGTACTAACTATGGCTACACCTTC. Its protein is CASSFGTNYGYTF. The chain uses TRBV27 and TRBJ1-2; D is ambiguous. Germline V gene sequence: CDR1 MNHEY, CDR2 SMNVEV (reference sequence). The germline V and J ends were trimmed by 3 bases and 0 bases, with 5 bases remaining between them. The CDR3 is 13 residues long.

The chain has TRBV9 and TRBJ1-5, with 11 bases identical to TRBD1. CDR1 and CDR2 from the germline V gene are SGDLS and YYNGEE. The CDR3 length is 17 residues. J gave up 5 bases and V 3 bases, and 10 bases lay outside the gene matches. DNA of the CDR3: TGTGCCAGCAGCGCCGGACAGGGGGCGAGAAGTGATCAGCCCCAGCATTTT. This gives the protein CASSAGQGARSDQPQHF.

This clone was seen more than once but under ten times. The J gene is TRBJ1-6, the V gene TRBV6-5; no clear D gene. The germline V gene encodes CDR1 MNHEY and CDR2 SVGAGI. V dropped 6 bases and J dropped 9 bases, with 18 bases sitting between them. CDR3 length equals 15 residues. The CDR3 here is CASSYDGVGSSPLHF. Written as DNA, the CDR3 is TGTGCCAGCAGCTACGACGGGGTCGGGAGTTCACCCCTCCACTTT.

The V call is TRBV7-9, the J call TRBJ2-1, with 11 positions matching TRBD2. The germline V gene encodes CDR1 SEHNR and CDR2 FQNEAQ (reference sequence). CDR3 length equals 16 residues. The V and J ends lost 1 base and 7 bases, in that order; junction bases with no gene match: 6. The CDR3 loop is CASSLGLAGSYNEQFF. The CDR3 DNA follows: TGTGCCAGCAGCTTAGGACTAGCGGGATCTTATAATGAGCAGTTCTTC.

The chain employs TRBV9 and TRBJ2-7, with a weak D call TRBD2 (5 bases). CDR1 and CDR2 (germline): SGDLS, YYNGEE. Trimming left V 0 bases short and J 7 bases short, with 8 bases between. The CDR3 extends over 12 amino acids. CDR3 in amino acids: CASSVDGVEQYF. CDR3 DNA: TGTGCCAGCAGCGTAGACGGGGTTGAGCAGTACTTC. Complete variable domain (other parts from reference TRBV9 and TRBJ2-7): DSGVTQTPKHLITATGQRVTLRCSPRSGDLSVYWYQQSLDQGLQFLIQYYNGEERAKGNILERFSAQQFPDLHSELNLSSLELGDSALYFCASSVDGVEQYFGPGTRLTVT.

The CDR3 region is CASSLGQGRSGELFF. The CDR3 DNA reads TGCGCCAGCAGCTTGGGACAGGGGCGGTCCGGGGAGCTGTTTTTT. This chain uses TRBV5-1 with TRBJ2-2; TRBD1 matches 8 bases. Germline-derived CDR1 and CDR2 are SGHRS and YFSETQ. V lost 0 bases to trimming and J lost 6 bases; unmatched junction nucleotides: 4. This CDR3 contains 15 residues.

This rearrangement joins TRBV7-8 to TRBJ2-7; perhaps TRBD2 as D (6 bases). CDR3 length: 16 amino acids. The germline V and J ends were trimmed by 0 bases and 4 bases, with 16 bases remaining between them. From germline, CDR1 is SGHVS and CDR2 FQNEAQ. The CDR3 is CASSLAGTAADYEQYF. The CDR3 nucleotides read TGTGCCAGCAGCTTAGCGGGGACTGCCGCTGATTACGAGCAGTACTTC.

The chain links TRBV30 to TRBJ2-3, with TRBD1 matching over 7 bases. This CDR3 has 15 residues. V lost 2 bases and J lost 0; bases outside the gene matches: 5. Germline V gene lookup returns CDR1 GTSNPN and CDR2 SVGIG (reference sequence). The chain's CDR3 is CAWSKGQMSTDTQYF. The CDR3 DNA is TGTGCCTGGAGTAAGGGACAGATGAGCACAGATACGCAGTATTTT.

This clone was seen just once. The CDR3: CASTKLRGRTGNTIYF. CDR3 DNA sequence: TGTGCCAGCACCAAACTCAGGGGGCGGACTGGAAACACCATATATTTT. V usage is TRBV11-2 and J usage is TRBJ1-3; 8 bases line up with TRBD1. The CDR3 is 16 amino acids. J gave up 2 bases and V 7 bases, and 10 bases lay outside the gene matches. Germline V gene sequence: CDR1 SGHAT, CDR2 FQNNGV.

Comment on this clone: The sample carries other DNA sequences with the same CDR3. CDR3 loop: CASSLRQSYEQYF. DNA of the CDR3: TGTGCCAGCAGTTTAAGACAGAGCTACGAGCAGTACTTC. The chain is built from TRBV27 and TRBJ2-7; D is possibly TRBD1 (5 bases). In germline, CDR1 is MNHEY, CDR2 SMNVEV (reference sequence). Between the trimmed V and J ends, which lost 2 bases and 3 bases, there was a span of 8 bases. This CDR3 is 13 amino acids long.

The CDR3 is CASSEENYGYTF. CDR3 nucleotide sequence: TGTGCCAGCAGTGAGGAGAACTATGGCTACACCTTC. This chain joins TRBV2 and TRBJ1-2, with no clear D. The CDR3 sequence is 12 residues long. Per the germline V gene, CDR1 is SNHLY and CDR2 is FYNNEI. Trimming took 3 bases from V and 2 from J, leaving 4 bases between them.

This clone came up once. The chain joins TRBV19 to TRBJ2-1; 10 bases match TRBD2. V lost 7 bases to trimming and J lost 6 bases; unmatched junction nucleotides: 6. Germline V gene sequence: CDR1 LNHDA, CDR2 SQIVND (reference sequence). The CDR3 extends over 14 amino acids. Here the CDR3 reads CASMGLAGVNEQFF. The DNA for the CDR3 is TGTGCCAGTATGGGTCTAGCGGGAGTCAATGAGCAGTTCTTC.

This clone appeared a few times. The chain links TRBV7-9 to TRBJ1-1; unclear D gene. This CDR3 comprises 14 residues. V lost 4 bases to trimming and J lost 1 base, with 10 bases between them. The germline V gene encodes CDR1 SEHNR and CDR2 FQNEAQ (reference sequence). The CDR3 DNA is TGTGCCAGCAGCTCACCCCGGGGGAACACTGAAGCTTTCTTT. It is translated as CASSSPRGNTEAFF. Filled out from reference TRBV7-9 and TRBJ1-1, the complete variable domain reads DTGVSQNPRHKITKRGQNVTFRCDPISEHNRLYWYRQTLGQGPEFLTYFQNEAQLEKSRLLSDRFSAERPKGSFSTLEIQRTEQGDSAMYLCASSSPRGNTEAFFGQGTRLTVV.

This chain connects TRBV7-8 to TRBJ2-5; 9 nucleotides agree with TRBD2. J lost 9 bases, V lost 2 bases, and 4 bases had no gene match. The CDR3 has 13 residues. Looked up from germline, CDR1 is SGHVS and CDR2 is FQNEAQ. CDR3: CASSLMVAGAQYF. The CDR3 nucleotides are TGTGCCAGCAGCTTAATGGTAGCGGGGGCCCAGTACTTC.

V is TRBV28 and J is TRBJ2-7; TRBD1 is a possible D gene (7 bases). V gave up 10 bases and J gave up 7 bases, with 23 bases separating them. Germline V gene data show CDR1 as MDHEN and CDR2 as SYDVKM. The CDR3 totals 14 residues. CDR3 in amino acids: CATSPGGQVWEQYF. The CDR3 region has the DNA TGTGCCACCTCCCCAGGGGGGCAGGTTTGGGAGCAGTACTTC.

The chain recombines TRBV6-6 with TRBJ1-1; maybe TRBD1 (6 bases). With 4 bases removed from V and 7 bases from J, the gap between germline ends came to 13 bases. CDR3 length equals 13 residues. Germline CDR1 MNHNY, CDR2 SVGAGI (reference sequence). The chain's CDR3 is CASSSQGGGEAFF. CDR3 nucleotide sequence: TGTGCCAGCAGTTCACAGGGTGGGGGTGAAGCTTTCTTT.

V and J are TRBV12-5 and TRBJ2-6; 7 bases are a match to TRBD1. This CDR3 spans 17 amino acids. The V gene's germline CDR1 is LGHNT and CDR2 FRNRAP. J lost 0 bases, V lost 2 bases, and 4 bases had no gene match. The CDR3 nucleotides are TGTGCTAGTGGTTTGCCCGGGACAGTCTCTGGGGCCAACGTCCTGACTTTC. This encodes CASGLPGTVSGANVLTF.

The J gene is TRBJ2-3, the V gene TRBV7-2, with 10 bases matching TRBD2. The CDR3 is 17 residues long. Per germline, CDR1 SGHTA and CDR2 FQGNSA. Trimming cost V 1 base and J 0 bases; bases outside gene matches: 4. This CDR3 is CASSLVSGGYSTDTQYF. In DNA, the CDR3 is TGTGCCAGCAGCTTAGTTAGCGGGGGGTATAGCACAGATACGCAGTATTTT.

The rearrangement links TRBV6-6 to TRBJ1-4, with D uncertain. This CDR3 comprises 15 residues. In germline, CDR1 is MNHNY, CDR2 SVGAGI (reference sequence). The ends were cut back, 4 bases at V and 3 bases at J, with 12 bases in the middle. The CDR3, as DNA: TGTGCCAGCAGTTCGACGTCGGCGGCTAATGAAAAACTGTTTTTT. Protein sequence: CASSSTSAANEKLFF.

J is TRBJ2-3 and V is TRBV7-2, with D possibly matching TRBD2 (6 bases). The CDR3 consists of 15 residues. CDR1 is SGHTA and CDR2 is FQGNSA in the germline V gene. Trimming stripped 5 bases from V and 0 bases from J, with 12 bases between. CDR3 sequence: CASSSGLRSTDTQYF. CDR3 in DNA: TGTGCCAGCAGCAGCGGGCTCCGTAGCACAGATACGCAGTATTTT.

The chain employs TRBV4-1 and TRBJ2-5, with D hard to call. This CDR3 is built from 14 residues. Trimming left V 1 base short and J 4 bases short, with 10 bases between. The germline gives CDR1 MGHRA, CDR2 YSYEKL. In DNA, the CDR3 is TGCGCCAGCAGCCAAGCGAGACACACAGAGACCCAGTACTTC. This sequence encodes CASSQARHTETQYF.

The chain links TRBV2 to TRBJ2-7; the D gene is possibly TRBD2 (5 bases). The CDR3 length is 18 residues. Per the germline V gene, CDR1 is SNHLY and CDR2 is FYNNEI. V was shortened by 3 bases and J by 0 bases, with 21 bases between the two germline ends. In DNA form, the CDR3 reads TGTGCCAGCAGTGACGTATGGGGTGAATTTCGGGGCTCCTACGAGCAGTACTTC. Translated, it gives CASSDVWGEFRGSYEQYF.

J is TRBJ2-7 and V is TRBV10-2; D remains unclear. Trimming cost V 0 bases and J 6 bases, with 9 bases left between them. CDR1 and CDR2 (germline): WSHSY, SAAADI. The CDR3 covers 13 residues. CDR3 amino acids: CASSESGFGEQYF. The CDR3 DNA is TGCGCCAGCAGTGAGTCCGGGTTTGGCGAGCAGTACTTC.

The V call is TRBV13, the J call TRBJ2-7, with a weak D call TRBD2 (6 bases). The CDR3 is 15 residues long. The V gene's germline CDR1 is PRHDT and CDR2 FYEKMQ (reference sequence). V gave up 8 bases and J gave up 0 bases, with 17 bases separating them. The CDR3 DNA sequence: TGTGCCAGCCCGAGTAATGGGAGGAACTCCTACGAGCAGTACTTC. Protein sequence: CASPSNGRNSYEQYF.

The J gene is TRBJ1-5, the V gene TRBV6-1, with D perhaps matching TRBD1 (5 bases). Germline CDR1 MNHNS, CDR2 SASEGT. Trimming cost V 2 bases and J 11 bases, with 13 bases left between them. There are 13 residues in the CDR3. The chain's CDR3 is CASSETGGVSQHF. In nucleotides, the CDR3 is TGTGCCAGCAGTGAAACGGGGGGGGTATCCCAGCATTTT.

Here the CDR3 DNA reads TGTGCCATCAGCAGGGACAGGTCGAGGGTCCCGGGCTACACCTTC. Translation: CAISRDRSRVPGYTF. This chain connects TRBV10-3 to TRBJ1-2, with TRBD1 identical over 8 bases. V was pared by 6 bases and J by 8 bases, with 14 bases of the junction left unmatched. This CDR3 is built from 15 residues. The germline gives CDR1 ENHRY, CDR2 SYGVKD.

The V and J genes are TRBV9 and TRBJ2-1; 8 bases match TRBD2. Germline CDR1 and CDR2: SGDLS and YYNGEE. The length of the CDR3 is 16 residues. V dropped 0 bases and J dropped 3; count of bases not matched to a gene: 5. In DNA form, the CDR3 reads TGTGCCAGCAGCGTAGGAAATAGCGGGGTCTACAATGAGCAGTTCTTC. Protein: CASSVGNSGVYNEQFF.